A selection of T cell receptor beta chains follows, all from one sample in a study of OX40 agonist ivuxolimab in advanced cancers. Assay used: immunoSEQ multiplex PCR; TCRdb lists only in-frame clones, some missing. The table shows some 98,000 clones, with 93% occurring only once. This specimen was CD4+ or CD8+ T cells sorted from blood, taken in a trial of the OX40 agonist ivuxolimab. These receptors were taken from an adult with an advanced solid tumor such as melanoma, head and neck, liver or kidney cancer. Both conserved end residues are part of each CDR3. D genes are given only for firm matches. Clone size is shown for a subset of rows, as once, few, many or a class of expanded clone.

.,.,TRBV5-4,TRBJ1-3,TGTGCCAGCAGTCCGGGACCCTCTGGAAACACCATATATTTT,CASSPGPSGNTIYF
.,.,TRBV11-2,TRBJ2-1,TGTGCCAGCAGCCTCCAGGGGGTGGCGGGGATGAATGAGCAGTTCTTC,CASSLQGVAGMNEQFF
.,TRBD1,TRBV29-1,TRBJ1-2,TGCAGCGTTAGGACAGGGGCGGACAATGGCTACACCTTC,CSVRTGADNGYTF
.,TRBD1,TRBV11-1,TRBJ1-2,TGTGCCAGCAGCTTGGGGACAGGGGGCGCAGAAGGCTACACCTTC,CASSLGTGGAEGYTF
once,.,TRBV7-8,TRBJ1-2,TGTGCCAGCAGTCTGCAGAGGGTAGTACTCTATGGCTACACCTTC,CASSLQRVVLYGYTF
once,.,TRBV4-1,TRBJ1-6,TGCGCCAGCAGCCAAGCACCAACTTCACCCCTCCACTTT,CASSQAPTSPLHF
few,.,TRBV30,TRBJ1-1,TGTGCCTGGAGGCCTATTTGGACGTTGAACACTGAAGCTTTCTTT,CAWRPIWTLNTEAFF
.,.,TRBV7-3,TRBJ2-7,TGTGCCAGCAGCTTAATGGGGAGCTCCTACGAGCAGTACTTC,CASSLMGSSYEQYF
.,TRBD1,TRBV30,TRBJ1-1,TGTGCCTGGAGTCTAGGGGGCTCAGGCACTGAAGCTTTCTTT,CAWSLGGSGTEAFF
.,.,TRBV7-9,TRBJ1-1,TGTGCCAGCAGCTCCGGCAGGGCCACTGAAGCTTTCTTT,CASSSGRATEAFF
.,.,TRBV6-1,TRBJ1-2,TGTGCCAGCAGTGAACGGCCGGGAACCTATGGCTACACCTTC,CASSERPGTYGYTF
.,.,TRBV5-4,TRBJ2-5,TGTGCCAGCAGGTATCAGGGGGGGGAGACCCAGTACTTC,CASRYQGGETQYF
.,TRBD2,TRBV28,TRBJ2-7,TGTGCCAGCAGTCTCGCGGGAGCGCTCGGCTTATACGAGCAGTACTTC,CASSLAGALGLYEQYF
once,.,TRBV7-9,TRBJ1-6,TGTGCCAGCAGCGCCTATAATTCACCCCTCCACTTT,CASSAYNSPLHF
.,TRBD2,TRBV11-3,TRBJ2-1,TGTGCCAGCAGCGAGTGGACTAGCGGGAGGGCCGGGAATGAGCAGTTCTTC,CASSEWTSGRAGNEQFF
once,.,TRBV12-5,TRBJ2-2,TGTGCTAGTGAGGAGAACACCGGGGAGCTGTTTTTT,CASEENTGELFF
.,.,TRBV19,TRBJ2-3,TGTGCCAGTAGTGACCCCCGGGGGCGGCGAAGAGATACGCAGTATTTT,CASSDPRGRRRDTQYF
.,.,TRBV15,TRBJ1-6,TGTGCCACCAGCAGCGTGGTCTATAATTCACCCCTCCACTTT,CATSSVVYNSPLHF
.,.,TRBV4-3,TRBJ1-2,TGCGCCAGCAGCCAAGATCTGGGGGGCGTTGGCTACACCTTC,CASSQDLGGVGYTF
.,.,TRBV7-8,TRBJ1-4,TGTGCCAGCAGCTACCGCAGTGCAACTAATGAAAAACTGTTTTTT,CASSYRSATNEKLFF
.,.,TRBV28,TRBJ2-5,TGTGCCAGCAGTTTGGTCTACTCGCCGCGGCAGACTGGGGAGACCCAGTACTTC,CASSLVYSPRQTGETQYF
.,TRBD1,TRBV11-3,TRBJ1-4,TGTGCCAGCAGCTTAGGACAGGGGTGGTCTGATGAAAAACTGTTTTTT,CASSLGQGWSDEKLFF
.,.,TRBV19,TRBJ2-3,TGTGCCAGTAGTATTTTGGGCAGCGTTCAGTATTTT,CASSILGSVQYF
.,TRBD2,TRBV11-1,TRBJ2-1,TGTGCCAGCAGCTTAGGCGGGAGTAATGAGCAGTTCTTC,CASSLGGSNEQFF
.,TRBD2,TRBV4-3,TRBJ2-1,TGCGCCAGCAGCCGGACAGCGGGAGCGTACAATGAGCAGTTCTTC,CASSRTAGAYNEQFF
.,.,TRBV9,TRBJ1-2,TGTGCCACCTCCCCGGGCATGGGCTATGGCTACACCTTC,CATSPGMGYGYTF
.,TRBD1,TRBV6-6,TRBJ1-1,TGTGCCAGCAGTTCCGACGGACAGGGCACTGAAGCTTTCTTT,CASSSDGQGTEAFF
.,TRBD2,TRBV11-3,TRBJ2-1,TGTGCCAGCAGCTTAATTGCGGGGGGGCAGGCTGAGCAGTTCTTC,CASSLIAGGQAEQFF
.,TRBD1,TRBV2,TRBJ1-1,TGTGCCAGCAGTGAAATGAGGACAGGGGGTGGCGGGGGATCTAAAGCTTTCTTT,CASSEMRTGGGGGSKAFF
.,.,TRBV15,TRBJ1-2,TGTGCCACCAGCAGAGAGGGCTTGGGCGGCTACACCTTC,CATSREGLGGYTF
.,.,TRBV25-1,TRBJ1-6,TGTGCCAGCAGTGGATTAGGACAGCTTAATTCACCCCTCCACTTT,CASSGLGQLNSPLHF
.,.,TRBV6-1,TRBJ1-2,TGTGCCAGCAGTGAAGGGGTGGGACGGATCTATGGCTACACCTTC,CASSEGVGRIYGYTF
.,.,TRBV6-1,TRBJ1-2,TGTGCCAGCAAGGCGGGACTAGCGGGAGACTATGGCTACACCTTC,CASKAGLAGDYGYTF
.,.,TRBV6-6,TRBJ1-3,TGTGCCAGCAGCCCAGGGCCCGGAAACACCATATATTTT,CASSPGPGNTIYF
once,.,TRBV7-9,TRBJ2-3,TGTGCCAGCAGCTTAATGGGGACCAGAGTAGATACGCAGTATTTT,CASSLMGTRVDTQYF
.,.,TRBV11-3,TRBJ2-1,TGTGCCAGCAGCTTAGATCACAGCCGGGGGAATGAGCAGTTCTTC,CASSLDHSRGNEQFF
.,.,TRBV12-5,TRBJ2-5,TGTGCTAGTGGTTTAGGGGAGACCCAGTACTTC,CASGLGETQYF
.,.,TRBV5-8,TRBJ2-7,TGTGCCAGCAGCTCGGGACCGACCCTCTACGAGCAGTACTTC,CASSSGPTLYEQYF
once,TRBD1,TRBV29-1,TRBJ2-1,TGCAGCGTTGGGGGGACAGGGTGGGGCTCCTACAATGAGCAGTTCTTC,CSVGGTGWGSYNEQFF
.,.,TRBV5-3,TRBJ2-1,TGTGCCAGAAGCGGCCCCCAGGTTGGGGGAGGCCATTCCGATGAGCAGTTCTTC,CARSGPQVGGGHSDEQFF
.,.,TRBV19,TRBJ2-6,TGTGCCAGTAGTACAAGTGGTGCTGGGGCCAACGTCCTGACTTTC,CASSTSGAGANVLTF
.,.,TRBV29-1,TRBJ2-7,TGCAGCGTTGTGTTAGGGGGCTACGAGCAGTACTTC,CSVVLGGYEQYF
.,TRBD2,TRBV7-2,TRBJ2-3,TGTGCCAGCACCCCAAGGGGACTAGCGGGGGGACGCACAGATACGCAGTATTTT,CASTPRGLAGGRTDTQYF
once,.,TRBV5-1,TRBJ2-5,TGCGCCAGCAAGGGGGAAGAGACCCAGTACTTC,CASKGEETQYF
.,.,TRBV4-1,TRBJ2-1,TGCGCCAGCAGCCAAGATGGGGTATATGAGCAGTTCTTC,CASSQDGVYEQFF
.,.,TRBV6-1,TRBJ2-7,TGTGCCAGCAGTAACTCCTACGAGCAGTACTTC,CASSNSYEQYF
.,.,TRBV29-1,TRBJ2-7,TGCAGCGTTGTGTCCGTAGGATACGAGCAGTACTTC,CSVVSVGYEQYF
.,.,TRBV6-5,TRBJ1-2,TGTGCCAGCAGCCGCAGACCTACTATTGGCTACACCTTC,CASSRRPTIGYTF
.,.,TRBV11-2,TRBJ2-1,TGTGCCAGCAGCCGTTTGGCAGGGGGGAATGAGCAGTTCTTC,CASSRLAGGNEQFF
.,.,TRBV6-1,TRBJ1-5,TGTGCCAGCAGTGAAGTGACGGATCAGCCCCAGCATTTT,CASSEVTDQPQHF
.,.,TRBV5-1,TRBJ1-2,TGCGCCAGCAGTCCCACAGGGAGAGGCTACACCTTC,CASSPTGRGYTF
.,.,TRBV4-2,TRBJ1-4,TGTGCCAGCAGCCCCCCTGGGGGGAATGAAAAACTGTTTTTT,CASSPPGGNEKLFF
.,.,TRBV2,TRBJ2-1,TGTGCCAGCAGTGTTGGAGGTGAGCAGTTCTTC,CASSVGGEQFF
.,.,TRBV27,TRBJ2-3,TGTGCCAGCAGCCCCCGGACGCAGGGCCGCACAGATACGCAGTATTTT,CASSPRTQGRTDTQYF
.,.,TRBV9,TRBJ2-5,TGTGCCAGCAGCGTAGGACAGGCCGGCGAGACCCAGTACTTC,CASSVGQAGETQYF
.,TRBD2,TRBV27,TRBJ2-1,TGTGCCAGCAGTCCGGGACTAGCCGGGACTGGGAAGCAGTTCTTC,CASSPGLAGTGKQFF
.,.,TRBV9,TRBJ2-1,TGTGCCAGCAGCGGTCCTTACAATGAGCAGTTCTTC,CASSGPYNEQFF